The 17 T cell receptor beta chains below were found in one sample sequenced in a study of T cell repertoires in cytomegalovirus infection. TCRdb used MiXCR to reprocess the reads, holding one entry per CDR3 protein. The sample consists of about 110,000 distinct CDR3 sequences, roughly 41% of them appearing once. Their antigen targets remain unknown. Sequenced here: CD8+ T cells from cultured PBMCs, sampled from culture after CMV antigen stimulation. All receptors derive from a human donor in good health (CMV status not recorded). Some clones in this sample may be carry-over from other donors' samples.

The chain carries TRBV27 and TRBJ2-7; tentative D call: TRBD1 (6 bases). Trimming left V 0 bases short and J 5 bases short, with 11 bases between. The CDR3 consists of 14 residues. Germline V lookup: CDR1 MNHEY, CDR2 SMNVEV (reference sequence). The DNA of the CDR3 is TGTGCCAGCAGTTTATCGACCAGGGGCAACGAGCAGTACTTC. Its protein product is CASSLSTRGNEQYF.

This clonotype was seen once. The chain has TRBV2 and TRBJ2-7, with D unresolved. V was cut by 8 bases and J by 1 base, with 18 bases left in between. This CDR3 is built from 15 residues. The germline gives CDR1 SNHLY, CDR2 FYNNEI. Here the CDR3 reads CASADPRRGSYEQYF. The CDR3 DNA reads as TGTGCCAGCGCAGACCCCCGGAGAGGATCCTACGAGCAGTACTTC.

This chain uses TRBV7-8 with TRBJ1-1, with unresolved D. The CDR3 contains 15 residues. V dropped 7 bases and J dropped 0 bases, with 15 bases sitting between them. From germline, CDR1 is SGHVS and CDR2 FQNEAQ. The CDR3 region is CASTFLGGLNTEAFF. CDR3 DNA: TGTGCCAGCACCTTTTTAGGTGGTCTGAACACTGAAGCTTTCTTT.

This clonotype has only a few counts. The genes are TRBV6-6 and TRBJ1-5; 7 bases map to TRBD1. Germline loops: CDR1 MNHNY, CDR2 SVGAGI (reference sequence). The CDR3 is made up of 13 amino acids. The V segment lost 11 bases and the J segment 0 bases; nucleotides outside the gene matches: 4. The chain's CDR3 is CAGGQNSNQPQHF. The CDR3 bases are TGTGCCGGGGGACAGAATAGCAATCAGCCCCAGCATTTT.

The sample holds a few counts of this clonotype. The chain employs TRBV28 and TRBJ2-7, with D perhaps matching TRBD1 (6 bases). This CDR3 contains 16 residues. The V and J ends lost 4 bases and 3 bases respectively, with 19 bases between them. Germline V gene lookup returns CDR1 MDHEN and CDR2 SYDVKM. The CDR3 bases are TGTGCCAGCAGTTCCGTGGGACACGGGCCGGGCTACGAGCAGTACTTC. This sequence encodes CASSSVGHGPGYEQYF.

The rearrangement links TRBV7-9 to TRBJ2-5; D not certain. The V gene's germline CDR1 is SEHNR and CDR2 FQNEAQ (reference sequence). V was shortened by 5 bases and J by 2 bases, with 15 bases between the two germline ends. The CDR3 length is 15 residues. CDR3 nucleotide sequence: TGTGCCAGCAGCCCAGGCGTCGCAGAGCAAGAGACCCAGTACTTC. This sequence encodes CASSPGVAEQETQYF.

A few counts support this clonotype. This chain joins TRBV12-3 or TRBV12-4 and TRBJ2-1; 12 bases map to TRBD2. J lost 2 bases, V lost 5 bases, and 7 bases had no gene match. The CDR3 sequence is 17 residues long. The CDR3, as DNA: TGTGCCAGCAGTGACCGATCTAGCGGGGGGGCCTACAATGAGCAGTTCTTC. Its protein product is CASSDRSSGGAYNEQFF.

The chain joins TRBV2 to TRBJ2-7, with D possibly TRBD1 on 6 matching bases. Per the germline V gene, CDR1 is SNHLY and CDR2 is FYNNEI. The CDR3 has 14 residues. V lost 8 bases and J 4 bases, leaving 18 bases between the germline ends. The CDR3 DNA reads as TGTGCCAGCTGGGTTGAGGGGGAGACTTACGAGCAGTACTTC. This encodes CASWVEGETYEQYF. Combining the CDR3 with reference TRBV2 and TRBJ2-7 gives the whole variable domain EPEVTQTPSHQVTQMGQEVILRCVPISNHLYFYWYRQILGQKVEFLVSFYNNEISEKSEIFDDQFSVERPDGSNFTLKIRSTKLEDSAMYFCASWVEGETYEQYFGPGTRLTVT.

This clonotype turned up a few times. This chain joins TRBV4-1 and TRBJ2-7, with D possibly being TRBD1 or TRBD2 (5 bases each). CDR1 is MGHRA and CDR2 is YSYEKL in the germline V gene. The CDR3 totals 15 residues. Trimming left V 0 bases short and J 2 bases short, with 11 bases between. As DNA, the CDR3 is TGCGCCAGCAGCCAAGATAGGGGAGCAACCTACGAGCAGTACTTC. Residues: CASSQDRGATYEQYF.

The V and J genes are TRBV7-8 and TRBJ2-3; TRBD1 matches 7 bases. V lost 0 bases, J lost 5 bases, and 8 bases stayed unmatched. Germline CDR1 and CDR2: SGHVS and FQNEAQ. This CDR3 spans 16 amino acids. The CDR3 sequence is CASSLAGTVLVDTQYF. In DNA form, the CDR3 reads TGTGCCAGCAGCTTAGCCGGGACAGTTTTAGTAGATACGCAGTATTTT. The whole variable domain, remainder taken from reference TRBV7-8 and TRBJ2-3, is GAGVSQSPRYKVAKRGQDVALRCDPISGHVSLFWYQQALGQGPEFLTYFQNEAQLDKSGLPSDRFFAERPEGSVSTLKIQRTQQEDSAVYLCASSLAGTVLVDTQYFGPGTRLTVL.

A word on this clonotype: A read error may explain this, as a much larger clone is one base away. The genes are TRBV11-2 and TRBJ1-1, with D perhaps matching TRBD1 (5 bases). The germline CDR1 and CDR2 sequences are SGHAT and FQNNGV. The CDR3 extends over 14 amino acids. The CDR3 nucleotides read TGTGCCAGCAGATTAGAGGTGGGGCTCACTGAAGCTTTCTTT. Its protein product is CASRLEVGLTEAFF.

V usage is TRBV6-6 and J usage is TRBJ1-6; D might be TRBD1 (6 bases). V was cut by 8 bases and J by 10 bases, with 12 bases left in between. This CDR3 is 12 amino acids long. Per germline, CDR1 MNHNY and CDR2 SVGAGI (reference sequence). Here the CDR3 reads CASYRDGSPLHF. The CDR3 region has the DNA TGTGCCAGCTACAGGGATGGATCACCCCTCCACTTT.

V and J are TRBV7-6 and TRBJ2-2; possible D gene TRBD2, 6 bases. The germline V and J ends were trimmed by 3 bases and 6 bases, with 11 bases remaining between them. Germline V gene data show CDR1 as SGHVS and CDR2 as FNYEAQ. The CDR3 length is 14 residues. This chain's CDR3 is CASSLGLSPGELFF. In DNA, the CDR3 is TGTGCCAGCAGCTTGGGACTTTCCCCCGGGGAGCTGTTTTTT. The whole variable domain, remainder taken from reference TRBV7-6 and TRBJ2-2, is GAGVSQSPRYKVTKRGQDVALRCDPISGHVSLYWYRQALGQGPEFLTYFNYEAQQDKSGLPNDRFSAERPEGSISTLTIQRTEQRDSAMYRCASSLGLSPGELFFGEGSRLTVL.

This chain uses TRBV7-9 with TRBJ2-1, with no clear D. Germline V gives CDR1 SEHNR, CDR2 FQNEAQ (reference sequence). V gave up 5 bases and J gave up 10 bases, with 12 bases separating them. This CDR3 contains 12 residues. The CDR3 nucleotides read TGTGCCAGCAGCCCCAGAGCCCAAGAGCAGTTCTTC. This translates into CASSPRAQEQFF.

This clonotype has at least ten counts. One end of the junction does not line up with germline, which may come from a read error. The rearrangement uses TRBV6-1 and TRBJ2-2; unclear D gene. This CDR3 has 14 amino acids. Germline values: CDR1 MNHNS, CDR2 SASEGT. The CDR3 DNA reads TGTGCCGGCAGACTTTCTTGGGGAACCGGGGAGCTGTTTTTT. Its protein is CAGRLSWGTGELFF.

V and J are TRBV19 and TRBJ2-1, with 8 bases fitting TRBD2. The CDR3 runs 15 residues. CDR1 and CDR2 from the germline V gene are LNHDA and SQIVND (reference sequence). V lost 1 base to trimming and J lost 7 bases; unmatched junction nucleotides: 6. The CDR3 DNA follows: TGTGCCAGTAGTATAGCGGGGGGGCCTGGTAATGAGCAGTTCTTC. Translated, it gives CASSIAGGPGNEQFF.

In nucleotides, the CDR3 is TGTGCCAGCAGTCTTGGGGGTGGCTCCTACAATGAGCAGTTCTTC. Translated: CASSLGGGSYNEQFF. V is TRBV27 and J is TRBJ2-1; tentatively, D is TRBD1 or TRBD2 (5 bases each). Germline CDR1 reads MNHEY; CDR2 reads SMNVEV (reference sequence). The germline V and J ends were trimmed by 5 bases and 0 bases, with 11 bases remaining between them. This CDR3 is built from 15 residues.